This TCR beta chain was captured by sequencing in a study of T cell repertoires in cytomegalovirus infection. Study at large: It was the public TCR beta signatures that indicated both CMV infection and matching HLA type. General study findings and limits: Cumulative public TCR beta family frequency identified carriers of CMV plus the relevant HLA. HLA-C-restricted CMV-specific TCR beta clonotypes prevailed in the ex vivo response.

Regarding this clonotype: Antigen: not known.

TCRdb re-analysed the reads in MiXCR, keeping a single row per CDR3 protein. The sample contains around 170,000 distinct CDR3 sequences, around 14% of which appear only once. CDR1 is SGHNT and CDR2 is YYREEE in the germline V gene (reference sequence). V was clipped by 0 bases and J by 3 bases, with 6 bases between them. The CDR3 spans 14 residues. The source material was PBMCs. The receptor was isolated from a human donor in good health (CMV status not recorded). Some clones in this sample may be carry-over from other donors' samples. V is TRBV5-4 and J is TRBJ2-2, with D uncertain. The CDR3 coding sequence is TGTGCCAGCAGCTTGGAGGCCCACACCGGGGAGCTGTTTTTT. Protein sequence: CASSLEAHTGELFF.